This TCR beta chain was identified in a study of response to subunit inactivated influenza vaccine. Points from the study as a whole: That few new T cells are recruited by each seasonal influenza vaccination was the authors' suggestion.

This clonotype was detected only once. Its antigen is still unknown. TCRdb independently ran MiXCR on the RT-PCR reads; one entry per CDR3 protein. The sample has about 520,000 distinct CDR3 sequences, approximately 7.3% seen once. The sequence came from a man between 50 and 69 years old who received an inactivated influenza vaccine. Sequencing was performed on PBMCs from blood, taken less than 30 months after vaccination.

CDR3 region: CASSQEGRTDTQYF. The CDR3 DNA is TGCGCCAGCAGCCAAGAGGGACGCACAGATACGCAGTATTTT. The rearrangement joins TRBV5-1 to TRBJ2-3, with D perhaps matching TRBD1 or TRBD2 (5 bases each). Trimming left V 4 bases short and J 1 base short, with 10 bases between. The germline gives CDR1 SGHRS, CDR2 YFSETQ. This CDR3 is built from 14 residues.